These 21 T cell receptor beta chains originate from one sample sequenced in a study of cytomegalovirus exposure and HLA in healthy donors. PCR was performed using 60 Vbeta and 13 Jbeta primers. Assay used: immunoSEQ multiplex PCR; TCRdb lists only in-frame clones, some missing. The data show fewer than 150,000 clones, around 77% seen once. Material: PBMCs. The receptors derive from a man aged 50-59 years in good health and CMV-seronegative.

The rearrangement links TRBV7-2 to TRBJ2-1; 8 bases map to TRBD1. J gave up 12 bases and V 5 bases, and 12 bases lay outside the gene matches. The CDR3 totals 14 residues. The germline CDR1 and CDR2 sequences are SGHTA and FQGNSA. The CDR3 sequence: CASSQIRGRVSQFF. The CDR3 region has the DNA TGTGCCAGCAGCCAAATCAGGGGGCGCGTATCGCAGTTCTTC.

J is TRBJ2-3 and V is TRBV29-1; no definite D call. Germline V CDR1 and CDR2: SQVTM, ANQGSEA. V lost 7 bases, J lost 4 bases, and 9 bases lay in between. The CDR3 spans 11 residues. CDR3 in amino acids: CSGTQADTQYF. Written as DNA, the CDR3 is TGCAGCGGTACCCAGGCAGATACGCAGTATTTT.

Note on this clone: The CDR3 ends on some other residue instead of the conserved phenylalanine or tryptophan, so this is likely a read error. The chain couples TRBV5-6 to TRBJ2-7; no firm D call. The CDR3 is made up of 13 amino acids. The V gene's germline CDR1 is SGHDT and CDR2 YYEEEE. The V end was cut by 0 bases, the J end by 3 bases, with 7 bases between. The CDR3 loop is CASSLVAGYEQYL. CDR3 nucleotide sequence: TGTGCCAGCAGCTTGGTGGCAGGCTACGAGCAGTACCTC.

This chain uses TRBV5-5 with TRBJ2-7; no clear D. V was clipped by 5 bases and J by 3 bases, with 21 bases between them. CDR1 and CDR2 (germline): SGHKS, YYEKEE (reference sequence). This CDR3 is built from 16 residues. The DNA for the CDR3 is TGTGCCAGCAGAGCAGGCGTAACCACGTTGATCTACGAGCAGTACTTC. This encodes CASRAGVTTLIYEQYF.

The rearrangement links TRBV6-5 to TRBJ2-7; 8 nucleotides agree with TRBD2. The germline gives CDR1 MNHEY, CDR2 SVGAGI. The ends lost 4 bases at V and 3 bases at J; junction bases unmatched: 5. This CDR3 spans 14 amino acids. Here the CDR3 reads CASSSSGRSYEQYF. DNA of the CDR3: TGTGCCAGCAGTTCGAGCGGGAGAAGCTACGAGCAGTACTTC.

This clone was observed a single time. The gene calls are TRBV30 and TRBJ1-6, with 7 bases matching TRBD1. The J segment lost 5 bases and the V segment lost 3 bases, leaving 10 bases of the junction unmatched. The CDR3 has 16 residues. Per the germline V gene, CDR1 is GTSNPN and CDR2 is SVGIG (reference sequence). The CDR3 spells CAWRTTGALNNSPLHF. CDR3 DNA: TGTGCCTGGAGAACCACAGGGGCCCTAAATAATTCACCCCTCCACTTT.

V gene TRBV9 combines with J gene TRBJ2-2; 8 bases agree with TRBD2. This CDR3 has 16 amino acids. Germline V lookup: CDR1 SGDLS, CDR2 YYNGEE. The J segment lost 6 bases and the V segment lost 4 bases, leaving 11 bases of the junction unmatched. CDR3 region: CASSPRQRERSGELFF. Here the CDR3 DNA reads TGTGCCAGCAGCCCGAGGCAGCGGGAGAGGTCCGGGGAGCTGTTTTTT.

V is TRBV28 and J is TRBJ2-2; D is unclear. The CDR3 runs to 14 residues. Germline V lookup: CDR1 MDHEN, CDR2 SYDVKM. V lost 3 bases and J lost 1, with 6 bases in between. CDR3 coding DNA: TGTGCCAGCAGTTTTTTCCGGAACACCGGGGAGCTGTTTTTT. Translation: CASSFFRNTGELFF.

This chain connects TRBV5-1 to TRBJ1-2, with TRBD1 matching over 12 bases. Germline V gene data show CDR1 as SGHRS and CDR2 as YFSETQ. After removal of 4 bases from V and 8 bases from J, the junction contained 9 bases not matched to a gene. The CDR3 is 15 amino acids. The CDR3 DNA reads TGCGCCAGCAGCCCGGGACAGGGGGCCCCTAAAGGCTACACCTTC. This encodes CASSPGQGAPKGYTF.

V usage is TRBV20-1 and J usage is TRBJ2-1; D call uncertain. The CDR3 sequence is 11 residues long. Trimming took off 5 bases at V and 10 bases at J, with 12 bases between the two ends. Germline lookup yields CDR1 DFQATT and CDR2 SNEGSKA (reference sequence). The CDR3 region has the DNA TGCAGTGCTCCCCGGGTGTCGGAGCAGTTCTTC. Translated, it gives CSAPRVSEQFF.

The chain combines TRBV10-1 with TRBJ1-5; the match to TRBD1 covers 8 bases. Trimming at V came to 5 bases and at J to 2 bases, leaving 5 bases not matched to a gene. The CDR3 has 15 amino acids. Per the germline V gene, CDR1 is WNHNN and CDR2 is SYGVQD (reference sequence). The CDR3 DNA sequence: TGCGCCAGCAGTCACGGACAGGGTGGCAATCAGCCCCAGCATTTT. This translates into CASSHGQGGNQPQHF.

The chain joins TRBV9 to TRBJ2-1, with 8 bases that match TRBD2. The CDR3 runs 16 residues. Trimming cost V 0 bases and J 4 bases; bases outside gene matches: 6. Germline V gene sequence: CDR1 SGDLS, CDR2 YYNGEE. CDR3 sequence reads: CASSVEDAGGYNEQFF. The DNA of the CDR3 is TGTGCCAGCAGCGTAGAGGATGCGGGGGGTTACAATGAGCAGTTCTTC.

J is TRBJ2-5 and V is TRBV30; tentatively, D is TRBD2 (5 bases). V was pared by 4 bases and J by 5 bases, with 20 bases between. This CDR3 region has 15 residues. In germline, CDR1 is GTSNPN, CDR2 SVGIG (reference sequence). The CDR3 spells CAWKMEHSELETQYF. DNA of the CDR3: TGTGCCTGGAAAATGGAGCATAGCGAATTGGAGACCCAGTACTTC.

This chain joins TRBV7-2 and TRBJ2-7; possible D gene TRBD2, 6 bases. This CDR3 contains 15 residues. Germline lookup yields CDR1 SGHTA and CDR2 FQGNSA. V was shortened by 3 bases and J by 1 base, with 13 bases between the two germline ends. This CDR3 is CASSLGGVGSYEQYF. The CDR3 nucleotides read TGTGCCAGCAGCTTGGGGGGAGTAGGGTCCTACGAGCAGTACTTC.

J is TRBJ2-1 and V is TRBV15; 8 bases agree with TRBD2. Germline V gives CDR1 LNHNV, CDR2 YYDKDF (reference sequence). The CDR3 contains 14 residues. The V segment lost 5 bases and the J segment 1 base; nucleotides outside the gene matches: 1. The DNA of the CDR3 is TGTGCCACCAGCGCTAGCGGGTCCTACAATGAGCAGTTCTTC. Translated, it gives CATSASGSYNEQFF.

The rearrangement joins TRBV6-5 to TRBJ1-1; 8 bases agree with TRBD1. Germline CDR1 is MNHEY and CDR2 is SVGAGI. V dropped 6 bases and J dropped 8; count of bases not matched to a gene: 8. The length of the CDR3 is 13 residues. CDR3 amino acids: CASRKTGDLEAFF. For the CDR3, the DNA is TGTGCCAGCAGGAAGACAGGGGATCTCGAAGCTTTCTTT.

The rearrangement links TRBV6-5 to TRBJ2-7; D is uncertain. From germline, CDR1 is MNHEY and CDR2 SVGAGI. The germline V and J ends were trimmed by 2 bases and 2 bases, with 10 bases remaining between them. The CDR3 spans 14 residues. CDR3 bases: TGTGCCAGCAGTTACGATGGCGGAACCTACGAGCAGTACTTC. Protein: CASSYDGGTYEQYF.

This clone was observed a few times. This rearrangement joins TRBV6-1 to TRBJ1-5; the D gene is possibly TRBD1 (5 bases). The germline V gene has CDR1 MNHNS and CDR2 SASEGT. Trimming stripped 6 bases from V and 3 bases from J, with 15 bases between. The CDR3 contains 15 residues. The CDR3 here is CASSSSGQNNQPQHF. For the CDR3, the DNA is TGTGCCAGCAGCTCTTCTGGACAAAACAATCAGCCCCAGCATTTT.

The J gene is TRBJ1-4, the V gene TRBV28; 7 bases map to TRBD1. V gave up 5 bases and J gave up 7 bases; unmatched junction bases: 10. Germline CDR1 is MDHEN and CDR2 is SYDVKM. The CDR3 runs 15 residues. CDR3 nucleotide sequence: TGTGCCAGCAGTCCGTTGACAGGGAAAAGTGAAAAACTGTTTTTT. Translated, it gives CASSPLTGKSEKLFF.

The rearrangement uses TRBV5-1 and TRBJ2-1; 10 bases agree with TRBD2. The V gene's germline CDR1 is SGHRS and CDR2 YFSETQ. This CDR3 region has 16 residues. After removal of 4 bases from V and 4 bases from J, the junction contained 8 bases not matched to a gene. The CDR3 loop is CASSLAGLASYNEQFF. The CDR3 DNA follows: TGCGCCAGCAGCCTAGCGGGACTAGCGAGTTACAATGAGCAGTTCTTC.

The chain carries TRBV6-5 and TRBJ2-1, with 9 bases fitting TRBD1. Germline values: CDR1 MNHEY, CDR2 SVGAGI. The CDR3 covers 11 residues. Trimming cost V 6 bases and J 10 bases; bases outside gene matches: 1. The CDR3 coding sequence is TGTGCCAGCAGGGACAGGGGCGAGCAGTTCTTC. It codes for CASRDRGEQFF.